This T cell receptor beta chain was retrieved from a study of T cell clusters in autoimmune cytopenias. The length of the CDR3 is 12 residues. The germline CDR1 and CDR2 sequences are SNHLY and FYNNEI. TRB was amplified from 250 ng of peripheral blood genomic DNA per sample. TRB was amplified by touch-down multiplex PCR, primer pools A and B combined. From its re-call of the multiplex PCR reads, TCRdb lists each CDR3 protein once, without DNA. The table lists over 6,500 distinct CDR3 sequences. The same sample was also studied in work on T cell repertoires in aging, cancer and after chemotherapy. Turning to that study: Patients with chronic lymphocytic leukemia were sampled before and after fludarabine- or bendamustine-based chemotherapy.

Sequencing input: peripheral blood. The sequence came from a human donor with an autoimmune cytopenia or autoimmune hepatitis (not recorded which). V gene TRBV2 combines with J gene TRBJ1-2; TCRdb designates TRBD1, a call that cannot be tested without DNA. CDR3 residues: CASSGQLSRYTF.